This passage covers 16 T cell receptor beta chains from one sample sequenced in a study of blood T cell repertoires in COVID-19. Using immunoSEQ multiplex PCR, the repertoire was profiled, and TCRdb retains in-frame clones only, with some absent. This sample yields roughly 250,000 clones, of which roughly nine tenths are seen a single time; 1.2% belongs to the top ten. Sequenced material: PBMCs or T cells enriched from blood (not recorded which). The receptors were sampled from a human donor in a cohort exposed to, infected with or recovered from COVID-19 (not recorded which). The donor label of this sample is uncertain.

The CDR3 DNA reads as TGTGCCAGCAGCCAAGGGTTCCTGACAGGCGAATACGAGCAGTACTTC. Its protein product is CASSQGFLTGEYEQYF. The gene calls are TRBV3-1 (or the pseudogene TRBV3-2) and TRBJ2-7, with a possible D match to TRBD1 (6 bases). This CDR3 has 16 amino acids. The V gene lost 1 base and the J gene lost 4 bases, with 17 bases spanning the gap. CDR1 is LGHDT, CDR2 YNNKEL, per germline (reference sequence).

The CDR3 coding sequence is TGTGCCAGCAGCCAAAGCGGGGGGGTTGAAGCTTTCTTT. It translates to CASSQSGGVEAFF. This rearrangement joins TRBV3-1 (or the pseudogene TRBV3-2) to TRBJ1-1; the D gene is possibly TRBD1 (5 bases). V was cut by 2 bases and J by 7 bases, with 11 bases left in between. This CDR3 has 13 residues. Germline loops: CDR1 LGHDT, CDR2 YNNKEL (reference sequence).

The gene calls are TRBV9 and TRBJ1-4; 8 positions match TRBD1. Germline-derived CDR1 and CDR2 are SGDLS and YYNGEE. The CDR3 spans 15 residues. V shed 4 bases, J shed 7 bases, and the junction held 9 bases outside the gene matches. The CDR3 loop is CASSPRQGRSEKLFF. In DNA, the CDR3 is TGTGCCAGCAGCCCGCGACAGGGGAGAAGTGAAAAACTGTTTTTT.

This chain links TRBV11-2 with TRBJ1-2; 9 nucleotides match TRBD1. The CDR3 totals 15 residues. Losses at the gene ends were 0 bases for V and 5 bases for J; bases not matched to a gene: 4. Germline V gene lookup returns CDR1 SGHAT and CDR2 FQNNGV. The CDR3 DNA follows: TGTGCCAGCAGCTTAGACGCGACAGGGGGGTATGGCTACACCTTC. It is translated as CASSLDATGGYGYTF.

The chain combines TRBV4-3 with TRBJ2-2; D is perhaps TRBD2 (5 bases). Germline V gene sequence: CDR1 LGHNA, CDR2 YSLEER. The CDR3 sequence is 17 residues long. Trimming stripped 4 bases from V and 0 bases from J, with 15 bases between. Here the CDR3 DNA reads TGCGCCAGCAGCCCGGACCTAGCACCTCCGAACACCGGGGAGCTGTTTTTT. Translating gives CASSPDLAPPNTGELFF.

This sequence joins TRBV4-1 and TRBJ2-5, with 10 nucleotides matching TRBD1. Germline CDR1 and CDR2: MGHRA and YSYEKL. V was pared by 0 bases and J by 5 bases, with 6 bases of the junction left unmatched. This CDR3 contains 16 residues. CDR3 DNA: TGCGCCAGCAGCCAAGATCGCGGGACAGGGGACGAGACCCAGTACTTC. Amino acids: CASSQDRGTGDETQYF.

The gene calls are TRBV7-3 and TRBJ1-2; no definite D call. The CDR3 totals 13 residues. V shed 1 base and J shed 4 bases, with 7 bases lying between them. Per germline, CDR1 SGHTA and CDR2 FQGTGA. In nucleotides, the CDR3 is TGTGCCAGCAGCTTAAGGGAGCGCTATGGCTACACCTTC. This sequence encodes CASSLRERYGYTF.

This clone was seen a single time. The chain uses TRBV19 and TRBJ2-6; the D gene is possibly TRBD1 (6 bases). This CDR3 region has 16 residues. Trimming cost V 6 bases and J 5 bases, with 17 bases left between them. CDR1 and CDR2 from the germline V gene are LNHDA and SQIVND (reference sequence). As DNA, the CDR3 is TGTGCCAGTAGGGGAACAGGGTTCGGCTGGGCCAACGTCCTGACTTTC. Protein: CASRGTGFGWANVLTF.

The chain has TRBV12-5 and TRBJ1-5; possible D gene TRBD1, 6 bases. Germline V gene data show CDR1 as LGHNT and CDR2 as FRNRAP. The CDR3 is 16 amino acids. The V end was cut by 0 bases, the J end by 6 bases, with 15 bases between. The CDR3 region is CASGLVPGAIGQPQHF. The CDR3 DNA reads TGTGCTAGTGGTTTGGTACCAGGGGCGATCGGTCAGCCCCAGCATTTT.

The V call is TRBV5-1, the J call TRBJ1-1, with a possible D match to TRBD1 (6 bases). The germline gives CDR1 SGHRS, CDR2 YFSETQ. CDR3 size: 15 residues. V was cut by 2 bases and J by 1 base, with 12 bases left in between. In nucleotides, the CDR3 is TGCGCCAGCAGCTTCGCAGGGGCTAAGAACACTGAAGCTTTCTTT. This gives the protein CASSFAGAKNTEAFF.

The rearrangement links TRBV7-2 to TRBJ2-5, with D possibly TRBD1 on 5 matching bases. The V gene's germline CDR1 is SGHTA and CDR2 FQGNSA. Trimming pared 1 base from V and 5 bases from J, leaving 17 bases between. The CDR3 totals 16 residues. The CDR3 is CASSLEPGHRRETQYF. The CDR3 bases are TGTGCCAGCAGCTTAGAGCCCGGACATCGGCGGGAGACCCAGTACTTC.

Only a few counts were recorded for this clone. The chain couples TRBV15 to TRBJ2-2; D ambiguous. CDR3 length: 17 residues. Germline loops: CDR1 LNHNV, CDR2 YYDKDF (reference sequence). The germline V and J ends were trimmed by 5 bases and 4 bases, with 20 bases remaining between them. The CDR3, as DNA: TGTGCCACCAGCCCCCAATATTTGGGCCTGGGCACCGGGGAGCTGTTTTTT. It codes for CATSPQYLGLGTGELFF.

This clone was seen only once. This chain links TRBV21-1 with TRBJ2-2; the DNA was not used to check the table's D call, TRBD2. TRBV21-1 is annotated as a pseudogene. The CDR3 is 16 residues long. The DNA for the CDR3 is TGTGCCAGCAGCAAAGTCGCCGGGATAAGGGTCGGGGAGCTGTTTTTT. Translating gives CASSKVAGIRVGELFF.

The V call is TRBV27, the J call TRBJ2-2, with D perhaps matching TRBD1 (8 bases). V lost 6 bases, J lost 7 bases, and 33 bases lay in between. Per germline, CDR1 MNHEY and CDR2 SMNVEV (reference sequence). The length of the CDR3 is 20 residues. The CDR3 reads CASSLRGGRTGPSHGGELFF. DNA of the CDR3: TGTGCCAGCAGCCTAAGGGGGGGCAGGACAGGGCCATCCCACGGCGGGGAGCTGTTTTTT.

The chain links TRBV7-9 to TRBJ2-1; 10 bases fit TRBD1. The V gene's germline CDR1 is SEHNR and CDR2 FQNEAQ (reference sequence). This CDR3 is 15 amino acids long. The junction had 2 bases not matched to a gene; V was cut back by 2 bases and J by 4 bases. This CDR3 is CASSLWDRGYNEQFF. The DNA for the CDR3 is TGTGCCAGCAGCTTATGGGACAGGGGTTACAATGAGCAGTTCTTC.

The chain has TRBV7-9 and TRBJ1-1, with D perhaps matching TRBD1 (6 bases). Germline V gene sequence: CDR1 SEHNR, CDR2 FQNEAQ (reference sequence). V was cut by 3 bases and J by 0 bases, with 11 bases left in between. This CDR3 is 15 amino acids long. CDR3 amino acids: CASSFRTDLNTEAFF. The CDR3 DNA is TGTGCCAGCAGCTTTCGGACAGACCTGAACACTGAAGCTTTCTTT.